A single T cell receptor beta chain is shown here with its context. Antigen unknown. This sample is part of a study of cytomegalovirus exposure and HLA in healthy donors. With 6 bases removed from V and 4 bases from J, the gap between germline ends came to 9 bases. The CDR3 contains 12 residues. Germline assignment: CDR1 MNHNY and CDR2 SVGAGI (reference sequence). Study conclusions and caveats: Per a later analysis, 15,000 to 20,000 TCR beta sequences showed association with HLA alleles at 0.05 false discovery rate. With further analysis later on, most CMV-associated TCR beta chains appeared HLA-restricted. As was reported, the classifier diagnosed cytomegalovirus status with high specificity and sensitivity.

With 60 Vbeta and 13 Jbeta primers, the PCR was carried out. Sequencing was performed with immunoSEQ multiplex PCR; in TCRdb, only in-frame clones are kept and a portion is missing. This repertoire includes roughly 55,000 clones. The sequence was obtained from a man over 45 in good health and CMV-seropositive. Sequenced sample: PBMCs. The V and J genes are TRBV6-6 and TRBJ1-2; D is unresolved. The DNA of the CDR3 is TGTGCCAGCAGCCCCGGTCCCTATGGCTACACCTTC. This encodes CASSPGPYGYTF.